This T cell receptor (beta chain) was sequenced in a study of beta chain features in type 1 diabetes. CDR3 length: 14 residues. In germline, CDR1 is SQVTM, CDR2 ANQGSEA. V dropped 7 bases and J dropped 7; count of bases not matched to a gene: 13. Whole-study results and caveats: Highly expressing activated T cells could be over-counted with a cDNA template. It was among patients, rather than healthy donors, that naive, central memory and Treg TCRB repertoires appeared more similar. VDJ junctions from patients with type 1 diabetes contained fewer insertions and more deletions. Moderate but significant shortening of TCRB CDR3s was recorded in all four CD4+ subsets from Type 1 diabetes patients.

Notes on this clone: Antigen unknown.

What was sequenced were expressed TCRB transcripts, since all of the isolated RNA had been reverse transcribed. Data came from immunoSEQ multiplex PCR; TCRdb stores just in-frame clones and leaves some out. Of approximately 470,000 clones in the sample, about 30% were seen once. Specimen: naive CD4+ T cells from blood. The clonotype was recovered from a man between 18 and 29 years old in good health. The chain combines TRBV29-1 with TRBJ2-1; 7 bases line up with TRBD2. The CDR3 region is CSGLGSGTFNEQFF. CDR3 sequence (DNA): TGCAGCGGCCTAGGCAGCGGGACTTTTAATGAGCAGTTCTTC.